The 14 T cell receptor beta chains in this list originate from one sample, sequenced in a study of blood T cell repertoires in COVID-19. Profiling relied on immunoSEQ multiplex PCR, and the TCRdb table lists in-frame clones only, not all of them. This table holds 110,000 or so clones, 60% to 85% found once. Sequenced sample: peripheral blood. The receptors were sampled from a human donor in a cohort sampled during active or convalescent COVID-19.

This chain uses TRBV2 with TRBJ2-2; D is perhaps TRBD2 (6 bases). The V end lost 6 bases, the J end lost 3 bases, and 14 bases lay between the germline ends. Per germline, CDR1 SNHLY and CDR2 FYNNEI. The CDR3 covers 15 residues. DNA of the CDR3: TGTGCCAGCAGAGTCGGGGGAGCCTACACCGGGGAGCTGTTTTTT. It is translated as CASRVGGAYTGELFF.

This clone was detected a few times. The chain employs TRBV15 and TRBJ2-7; D is possibly TRBD1 (5 bases). Deletions cut 5 bases from V and 0 bases from J, with 8 bases between. There are 13 residues in the CDR3. Germline values: CDR1 LNHNV, CDR2 YYDKDF (reference sequence). This CDR3 is CATSRQFSYEQYF. CDR3 sequence (DNA): TGTGCCACCAGCCGACAGTTCTCCTACGAGCAGTACTTC.

The V call is TRBV5-5, the J call TRBJ1-4; TRBD1 aligns across 7 bases. The V gene end was trimmed by 0 bases and the J gene end by 8 bases; junction bases not matched to a gene: 7. The CDR3 has 15 residues. Germline-derived CDR1 and CDR2 are SGHKS and YYEKEE (reference sequence). Here the CDR3 DNA reads TGTGCCAGCAGCTTGGCATGGGACAGCGGGGAAAAACTGTTTTTT. It yields the protein CASSLAWDSGEKLFF.

The chain employs TRBV7-9 and TRBJ2-5; 8 bases map to TRBD1. The CDR3 loop spans 15 amino acids. Looked up from germline, CDR1 is SEHNR and CDR2 is FQNEAQ (reference sequence). V gave up 5 bases and J gave up 4 bases; unmatched junction bases: 9. The CDR3 loop is CASSPGTGPGETQYF. CDR3 bases: TGTGCCAGCAGCCCCGGGACAGGCCCTGGAGAGACCCAGTACTTC.

The rearrangement joins TRBV27 to TRBJ2-6; D might be TRBD2 (6 bases). This CDR3 spans 13 amino acids. The germline V and J ends were trimmed by 6 bases and 3 bases, with 6 bases remaining between them. Germline V lookup: CDR1 MNHEY, CDR2 SMNVEV (reference sequence). The CDR3 nucleotides are TGTGCCAGCAGGGGGGGTGGGGCCAACGTCCTGACTTTC. This sequence encodes CASRGGGANVLTF.

The chain combines TRBV28 with TRBJ1-5; the D gene is possibly TRBD1 (5 bases). There are 15 residues in the CDR3. Germline CDR1 MDHEN, CDR2 SYDVKM. Trimming shortened V by 5 bases and J by 2 bases, and 13 bases separated the two germline ends. CDR3 in DNA: TGTGCCAGCAGTCTGGGGGGTTTTGGCAATCAGCCCCAGCATTTT. This encodes CASSLGGFGNQPQHF.

The V call is TRBV6-1, the J call TRBJ1-1; the D is unclear. The CDR3 contains 11 residues. Trimming removed 1 base at V and 11 bases at J, with 8 bases between. Germline assignment: CDR1 MNHNS and CDR2 SASEGT. Here the CDR3 reads CASSEGGGAFF. In nucleotides, the CDR3 is TGTGCCAGCAGTGAAGGGGGAGGTGCTTTCTTT.

The CDR3 DNA is TGTGCCAGCAGTTTCCTTTCGGGTAGTGTTGAGCAGTTCTTC. Encoded protein: CASSFLSGSVEQFF. The chain joins TRBV6-2 or TRBV6-3 to TRBJ2-1, with D unclear. Trimming removed 4 bases from V and 9 bases from J, with 16 bases in between. The germline CDR1 and CDR2 sequences are MNHEY and SVGEGT. The CDR3 spans 14 residues.

V gene TRBV7-3 combines with J gene TRBJ2-3, with unresolved D. CDR1 is SGHTA and CDR2 is FQGTGA in the germline V gene. CDR3 length: 14 amino acids. Trimming cost V 1 base and J 3 bases, with 8 bases left between them. CDR3 in amino acids: CASSLNPVTDTQYF. In nucleotides, the CDR3 is TGTGCCAGCAGCTTAAATCCGGTAACAGATACGCAGTATTTT.

This chain connects TRBV7-6 to TRBJ2-1; D call uncertain. The V and J ends lost 1 base and 10 bases respectively, with 11 bases between them. Germline V gene sequence: CDR1 SGHVS, CDR2 FNYEAQ. The CDR3 totals 13 residues. The CDR3 sequence is CASSLGLTREQFF. The DNA of the CDR3 is TGTGCCAGCAGCTTAGGCCTAACCAGGGAGCAGTTCTTC.

The chain recombines TRBV7-3 with TRBJ2-1, with D perhaps TRBD2 (6 bases). This CDR3 contains 17 residues. Trimming took off 1 base at V and 6 bases at J, with 19 bases between the two ends. CDR1 is SGHTA and CDR2 is FQGTGA in the germline V gene. CDR3 amino acids: CASSLRGGGLGRNEQFF. Written as DNA, the CDR3 is TGTGCCAGCAGCTTAAGGGGAGGAGGGTTGGGGCGCAATGAGCAGTTCTTC.

J is TRBJ1-5 and V is TRBV5-8, with TRBD1 identical over 7 bases. Looked up from germline, CDR1 is SGHTS and CDR2 is YDEGEE. The CDR3 spans 19 residues. V was pared by 0 bases and J by 0 bases, with 12 bases of the junction left unmatched. The CDR3 loop is CASSLEYGRGSRSNQPQHF. The DNA of the CDR3 is TGTGCCAGCAGCTTGGAGTATGGCAGGGGGAGTCGTAGCAATCAGCCCCAGCATTTT.

The gene calls are TRBV19 and TRBJ1-2, with a possible D match to TRBD1 (6 bases). The CDR3 totals 13 residues. The V and J ends lost 4 bases and 7 bases respectively, with 13 bases between them. Germline lookup yields CDR1 LNHDA and CDR2 SQIVND (reference sequence). Here the CDR3 reads CASSNRQAAGYTF. CDR3 nucleotides: TGTGCCAGTAGTAATCGACAGGCGGCTGGCTACACCTTC.

The chain recombines TRBV9 with TRBJ1-2; D is possibly TRBD1 (5 bases). The CDR3 has 13 amino acids. Germline loops: CDR1 SGDLS, CDR2 YYNGEE. Trimming cost V 0 bases and J 7 bases, with 10 bases left between them. The CDR3 loop is CASSVVGGSGYTF. The CDR3 region has the DNA TGTGCCAGCAGCGTAGTCGGGGGGTCTGGCTACACCTTC.